This TCR beta chain comes out of a study of low-dose radiotherapy and immunotherapy resistance in tumors. Study-wide background: The schedule for Cohort 2 used 1 Gy per fraction every two weeks, which added up to 13 Gy over 26 weeks. Alpha and beta chains were covered, as first-strand cDNA relied on TRAV- and TRBV-specific primers.

This clonotype showed up many times. The authors amplified TCRs for 20 to 25 PCR cycles with a constant-region primer and a V-primer adapter. TCRdb redid the calling of the reads with MiXCR, one entry per CDR3 protein. The repertoire holds tens of thousands of distinct CDR3 sequences, with around 33% as singletons. The time point denotes: after trial treatment. Stated treatment: LDRT plus nivolumab, ipilimumab, low-dose cyclophosphamide and aspirin (RACIN trial). It was nivolumab, ipilimumab, aspirin, low-dose cyclophosphamide and low-dose radiotherapy that donors received. The CDR3 covers 14 residues. The germline gives CDR1 SSHAT, CDR2 FNYEAQ (reference sequence). Trimming pared 1 base from V and 1 base from J, leaving 4 bases between.

The rearrangement joins TRBV7-7 to TRBJ2-2; D is ambiguous. The source is a male donor with rectosigmoid adenocarcinoma. Source: PBMCs, taken after low-dose radiotherapy plus immunotherapy. CDR3 sequence (DNA): TGTGCCAGCAGCTTAGACCTGAACACCGGGGAGCTGTTTTTT. Its translation: CASSLDLNTGELFF.